This record looks at one T cell receptor beta chain sequence and its context. Its matching antigen is unknown. TCRdb's copy holds only in-frame clones and misses some; the assay was immunoSEQ multiplex PCR. The profile shows 25,000 to 35,000 clones, about 80% of them singletons. The CDR3 loop spans 13 amino acids. The germline V gene encodes CDR1 SGHNT and CDR2 YENEEA. V was clipped by 3 bases and J by 10 bases, with 13 bases between them. In the ViraFEST assay, antigen-specific CD4+ clonotypes were identified by expansion after peptide-pool stimulation. Isolation of CD4+ T cells took place after approximately 10 days of culture. All vaccine recipients tested negative for nucleocapsid antibodies and had never contracted SARS-CoV-2 infection. Some 2 million PBMC were placed in each well, which was supplemented with 10 IU/ml IL-2 and 10 ug/ml peptides. The sample belongs to a study of vaccination effects on CD4 cells after COVID-19. Looking at the study overall: Either the BNT162b2 or mRNA-1273 vaccine was given to participants in two doses. Study-wide findings and caveats: Clones arising from infection and from vaccination showed marked clonal contraction late after vaccination.

The J gene is TRBJ2-1, the V gene TRBV11-3; a weak D match, TRBD1 (6 bases). The receptor was isolated from a human donor who received a COVID-19 vaccine. This material consisted of CD4+ T cells from PBMCs cultured with SARS-CoV-2 spike peptides, taken before COVID-19 vaccination. CDR3 protein: CASSFSRDREQFF. The CDR3, as DNA: TGTGCCAGCAGCTTTTCACGTGACAGGGAGCAGTTCTTC. The full variable domain, rest sourced from reference TRBV11-3 and TRBJ2-1, is EAGVVQSPRYKIIEKKQPVAFWCNPISGHNTLYWYLQNLGQGPELLIRYENEEAVDDSQLPKDRFSAERLKGVDSTLKIQPAELGDSAVYLCASSFSRDREQFFGPGTRLTVL.